This paragraph reports one T cell receptor (beta chain). This clonotype was recorded a few times. Its antigen has not been determined. No quality values exist for individual bases; no much larger clone is one base distant. This sample is drawn from a study of T cell repertoires in cytomegalovirus infection (dated by TCRdb to between 2018 and 2020). Turning to the overall study: Donor HLA type was relevant to the analysis, as public TCR beta signatures indicated carriage of CMV infection together with the matching HLA type.

The CDR3 numbers 15 residues from cysteine through phenylalanine. This entry keeps only the CDR3 DNA: 45 bases, framed from base 1. CDR1 is given as SNHLY and CDR2 as FYNNEI, both from the germline V gene. V is clipped by 6 bases and J by 0 bases, and the sequence between their germline boundaries is 12 bases long. The listed sequencing device is Illumina HiSeq 1500. TCRdb redid the processing of the public reads, applying fastp at Q25 and MiXCR, and retained in-frame beta chains. Duplicate CDR3 protein sequences are folded into a single record with the most common DNA and genes. In all, the sample holds some 440,000 distinct CDR3 sequences, and roughly 31% of those were seen once. Of the sample, roughly an eighth falls within the top ten clones. Results and caveats for the whole study, not just this receptor: Cumulative frequency of public TCR beta family members discriminated carriers of CMV infection plus the relevant HLA type in this cohort and an independent 352-donor cohort. The ex vivo response was dominated by HLA-C-restricted CMV-specific TCR beta clonotypes, which also provided the single most frequent clonotype in two of eight donors.

This TCR came from a human donor in good health (CMV status not recorded). Some clones in this sample may be carry-over from other donors' samples. Recombination connected TRBV2 to TRBJ2-4; possibly the D gene is TRBD1, per 6 matching bases. Sequencing was carried out using PBMCs. The DNA sequence reads TGTGCCAGCAGGGGCCAGGGGACAGCCAAAAACATTCAGTACTTC. This yields the protein CASRGQGTAKNIQYF.